This T cell receptor beta chain was identified in a study of PD-L1 blockade in urothelial cancer. About the research overall: Researchers found blood samples held a median of about 130,000 T cells.

Synthetic spike-ins, TCR analog templates, were added into each PCR. Generated by immunoSEQ multiplex PCR, the TCRdb table keeps only in-frame clones and is missing some. The sample has more than 90,000 clones, 85% to 95% seen once. Time point denoted: peripheral blood 6 weeks after treatment start. The diagnosis in patients was locally advanced or metastatic urothelial carcinoma. There are 15 residues in the CDR3. The V gene's germline CDR1 is KGHSH and CDR2 LQKENI. V gave up 0 bases and J gave up 0 bases, with 8 bases separating them. The chain has TRBV18 and TRBJ1-2; no clear D gene. The receptor was isolated from a man between 60 and 75 years old with urothelial cancer. Here the sequenced sample was PBMCs, taken around atezolizumab (anti-PD-L1) treatment. The CDR3 DNA follows: TGTGCCAGCTCACCACCGGTAGTCCCTAACTATGGCTACACCTTC. Its translation: CASSPPVVPNYGYTF.